The TCR beta chain under discussion was sequenced for a study of technical replicates of blood from several donors. Sequencing used immunoSEQ multiplex PCR; TCRdb keeps in-frame clones, though not all of them. The repertoire consists of over 85,000 clones, with about 96% occurring once and the leading ten covering about 0.36%. This clone has a single count. V shed 5 bases and J shed 0 bases, with 13 bases lying between them. Germline V lookup: CDR1 SGHTA, CDR2 FQGTGA. The CDR3 has 16 residues. The source of this sequence is a human donor in good health. The chain recombines TRBV7-3 with TRBJ2-2; a weak D match, TRBD1 (5 bases). Sequences were obtained from T cells isolated from PBMCs. CDR3 protein: CASSPLGPTNTGELFF. The CDR3 DNA reads TGTGCCAGCAGCCCCCTGGGGCCGACGAACACCGGGGAGCTGTTTTTT.